This TCR beta chain is drawn from a study of CD8+CD57+ T cells in acquired aplastic anemia (dated by TCRdb to between 2017 and 2018). For the wider study: Extracted DNA from sorted CD4+ and CD8+ cells averaged approximately 3 ug, ranging from roughly 0.19 to 27.4 ug. CD8+CD57+ expansion was defined as a frequency above the mean frequency observed in healthy subjects. General findings and caveats noted by the study authors: Roughly 30 CD8+ CDR3 sequences were shared between patients and controls but appeared highly expressed in patients and within their immunodominant clones. Patients and healthy controls showed no significant difference in CD8+ Simpson's diversity (P=0.060).

Profiling of TCR beta VDJ combinations and CDR3 sequences used genomic DNA as the template. An Illumina HiSeq 2000 was used for TCR repertoire sequencing. In the source study's methods: TRBV/TRBJ rearrangement plots, CDR3 size and DJ length profiles, and Simpson's diversity index were used to assess repertoires. The most abundant DNA sequence in the deep sequencing data was taken as the immunodominant clone. CDR3 amino acid sequences were checked for sharing across subjects and were also compared against the VDJdb database and published repertoires. TCRdb itself trimmed the public reads at Q25 with fastp, ran MiXCR and retained productive beta chains. Duplicate CDR3 protein sequences are folded into a single record with the most common DNA and genes. In this record, the V and J calls reflect TCRdb's handling and not the investigators' own analysis. The sample data list 250,000 to 350,000 distinct CDR3 sequences, and 56% of these were observed just once. The biggest ten clones account for around 1.3% of the sample.

This clonotype was found once. Its antigen remains unidentified. No quality values exist for individual bases; no much larger clone is one base distant. One read represents weak support. The CDR3 starts with the cysteine, ends with the phenylalanine, and has 17 residues. The CDR3 DNA has 51 bases and is translated from base 1. V is cut by 4 bases and J by 3 bases, and the space between the germline ends is 21 bases. From the germline V gene, CDR1 is SGHTA and CDR2 is FQGTGA. The patients picked for sequencing were ones in whom flow cytometry had shown an expansion of CD8+CD57+ cells. All patients had severe acquired aplastic anemia diagnosed by International Study of Aplastic Anemia and Agranulocytosis and Camitta criteria. At the time blood was sampled, none of the patients had received any therapy. The study deep-sequenced TCR repertoires of sorted CD4+ and CD8+ blood T cells from severe aplastic anemia patients and healthy subjects. Patients were enrolled in the USA under clinicaltrials.gov protocols 00001620, 01623167, 00001397, 00071045, 00081523 and 00961064. Ficoll-Paque density gradient centrifugation was used to isolate peripheral blood mononuclear cells. CD4+ and CD8+ T cells were sorted by FACS or magnetic beads before DNA extraction.

The TCR was taken from a human donor with aplastic anemia. The receptor chain draws on TRBV7-3 and TRBJ1-2; no D gene call is confident. Sequencing input: sorted CD4+, CD8+, or CD8+CD57+ T cells (not recorded which) from PBMCs. The DNA sequence follows: TGTGCCAGCAGCTCATCCAGGCACCTCCTCGGGGACTATGGCTACACCTTC. Translated, it reads CASSSSRHLLGDYGYTF.